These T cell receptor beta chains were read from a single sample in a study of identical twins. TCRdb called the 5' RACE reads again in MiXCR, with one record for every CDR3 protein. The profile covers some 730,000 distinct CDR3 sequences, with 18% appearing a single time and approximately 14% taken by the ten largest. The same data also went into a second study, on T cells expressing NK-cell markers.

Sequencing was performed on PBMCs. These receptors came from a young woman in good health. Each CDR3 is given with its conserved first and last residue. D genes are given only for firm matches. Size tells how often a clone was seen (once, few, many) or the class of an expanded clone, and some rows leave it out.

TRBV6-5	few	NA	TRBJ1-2	TGTGCCAGCAGTTACACGGGGGGCTGGGGCTACACCTTC	CASSYTGGWGYTF
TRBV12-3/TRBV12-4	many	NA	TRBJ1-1	TGTGCCAGCAGCCCGGGGACGGGGACTGAAGCTTTCTTT	CASSPGTGTEAFF
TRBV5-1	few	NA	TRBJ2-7	TGCGCCAGCAGCTTGATTGGTCCTTCCTACGAGCAGTACTTC	CASSLIGPSYEQYF
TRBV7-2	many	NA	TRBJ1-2	TGTGCCAGCAGTCCCGACAGGAACTATGGCTACACCTTC	CASSPDRNYGYTF
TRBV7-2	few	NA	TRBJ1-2	TGTGCCAGCAGCCCGACACGCGCACCGATAGTGAGGGGCTACACCTTC	CASSPTRAPIVRGYTF
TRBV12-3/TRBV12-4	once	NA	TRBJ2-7	TGTGCCAGCAGTTTCGTGGTACTCGAGCAGTACTTC	CASSFVVLEQYF
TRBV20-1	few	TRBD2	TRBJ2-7	TGCAGTGCTAGAAAGCGGGAGGGTCCCTACGAGCAGTACTTC	CSARKREGPYEQYF
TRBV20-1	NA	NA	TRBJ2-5	TGCAGTGCTCACCCGGGACCCCCGATTGAGACCCAGTACTTC	CSAHPGPPIETQYF
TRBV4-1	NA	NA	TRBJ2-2	TGCGCCAGCAGCCAATACGGGACGGGGAACACCGGGGAGCTGTTTTTT	CASSQYGTGNTGELFF
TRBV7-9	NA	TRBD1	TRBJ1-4	TGTGCCAGCGTCAGGGACAGGGGTGAAAAACTGTTTTTT	CASVRDRGEKLFF
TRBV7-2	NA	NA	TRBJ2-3	TGTGCCAGCACCCTGAGGGACACAGATACGCAGTATTTT	CASTLRDTDTQYF
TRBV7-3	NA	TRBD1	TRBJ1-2	TGTGCCAGCAGCCCCCAAGGGGGCGGGGTTCGGGGCTACACCTTC	CASSPQGGGVRGYTF
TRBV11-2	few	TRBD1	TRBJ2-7	TGTGCCAGCAGAGGACAGGCGGCCCTCTACGAGCAGTACTTC	CASRGQAALYEQYF